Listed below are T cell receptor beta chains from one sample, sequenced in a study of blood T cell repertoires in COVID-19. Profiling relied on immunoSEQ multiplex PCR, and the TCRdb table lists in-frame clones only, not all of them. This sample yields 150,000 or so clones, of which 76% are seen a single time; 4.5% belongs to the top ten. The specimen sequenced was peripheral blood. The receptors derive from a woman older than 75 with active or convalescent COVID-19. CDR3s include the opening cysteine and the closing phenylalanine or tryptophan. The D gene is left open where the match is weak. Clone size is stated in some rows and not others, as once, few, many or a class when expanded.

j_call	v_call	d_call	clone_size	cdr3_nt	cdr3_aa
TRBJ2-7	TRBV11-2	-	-	TGTGCCAGCAGCTTAACTTCCTCCTACGAGCAGTACTTC	CASSLTSSYEQYF
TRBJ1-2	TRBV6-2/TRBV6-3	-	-	TGTGCCAGCAGTGCCGACAACATTGGCGGCTACACCTTC	CASSADNIGGYTF
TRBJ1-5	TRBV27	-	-	TGTGCCAGCAGCGACGGGAGCAATCAGCCCCAGCATTTT	CASSDGSNQPQHF
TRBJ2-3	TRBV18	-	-	TGTGCCAGCTCACCACGGAGTCAGGGGATATCAGATACGCAGTATTTT	CASSPRSQGISDTQYF
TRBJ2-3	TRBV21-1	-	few	TGTGCCAGCAGCAAAGTGCGACTAGCGGGGGACCAAAGGGGCACAGATACGCAGTATTTT	CASSKVRLAGDQRGTDTQYF
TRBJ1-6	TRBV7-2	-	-	TGTGCCAGCAGCTCGCCCCGCCCCGGTAATTCACCCCTCCACTTT	CASSSPRPGNSPLHF
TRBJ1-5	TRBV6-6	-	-	TGTGCCAGCAGGCCGACAGGCGAGGTACAGCCCCAGCATTTT	CASRPTGEVQPQHF
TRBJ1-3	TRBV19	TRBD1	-	TGTGCCAGTAGTAAAAACAGGGGAACCTCTGGAAACACCATATATTTT	CASSKNRGTSGNTIYF
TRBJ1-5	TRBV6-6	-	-	TGTGCCAGCACCCTAAATAGCAATCAGCCCCAGCATTTT	CASTLNSNQPQHF
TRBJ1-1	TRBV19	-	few	TGTGCCAGTAGTATGTCTCTCAGATACAGAAACACTGAAGCTTTCTTT	CASSMSLRYRNTEAFF
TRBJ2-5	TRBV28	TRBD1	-	TGTGCCAGCGGGGGGTCTGGACAGGGGATACAAGAGACCCAGTACTTC	CASGGSGQGIQETQYF
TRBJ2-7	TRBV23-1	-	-	TGCGCCAGCAGTCAATCGAGGGTCGAGCAGTACTTC	CASSQSRVEQYF
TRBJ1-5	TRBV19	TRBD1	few	TGTGCCTCCACTCCCGACAGGGATTATAGCAATCAGCCCCAGCATTTT	CASTPDRDYSNQPQHF
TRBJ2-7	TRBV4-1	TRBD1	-	TGCGCCAGCAGCCCTACAGGGGGCGGTGGGTCCTACGAGCAGTACTTC	CASSPTGGGGSYEQYF
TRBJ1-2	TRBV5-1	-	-	TGCGCCAGCAGCTTGACAGGAGAGGAGTACGATGGCTACACCTTC	CASSLTGEEYDGYTF
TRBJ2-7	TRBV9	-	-	TGTGCCAGCAGCGTAGGATCAGGGGCGTTCGAGCAGTACTTC	CASSVGSGAFEQYF
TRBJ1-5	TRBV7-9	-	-	TGTGCCAGCTCCTCGGGGAGCTTCAGCAATCAGCCCCAGCATTTT	CASSSGSFSNQPQHF
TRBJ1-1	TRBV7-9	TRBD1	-	TGTGCCAGCAGCCCCCAGACAGGGGGGTTCACTGAAGCTTTCTTT	CASSPQTGGFTEAFF
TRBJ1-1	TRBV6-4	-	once	TGTGTCAGGAGGCTTATGAACACTGAAGCTTTCTTT	CVRRLMNTEAFF
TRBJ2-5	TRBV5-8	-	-	TGTGCCAGCAGCTTGGACAGCTCGGAGACCCAGTACTTC	CASSLDSSETQYF